The source of this T cell receptor beta chain is a study of OX40 agonist ivuxolimab in advanced cancers. Background on the study: Hepatocellular carcinoma, melanoma, renal cell or head and neck cancer was diagnosed in the dose-escalation patients. Findings and limits, study-wide: Both CD4+ and CD8+ T cell populations in blood had undergone clonal expansion by week 6 at 0.1 to 3.0 mg/kg.

CDR1 SGHAT and CDR2 FQNNGV come from the germline V gene. V was cut by 2 bases and J by 3 bases, with 4 bases left in between. The CDR3 has 12 amino acids. A remark on this clone: The target antigen is unknown.

Using immunoSEQ multiplex PCR, the repertoire was profiled, and TCRdb retains in-frame clones only, with some absent. The table includes 94,000 or so clones, roughly 84% detected once. The V call is TRBV11-2, the J call TRBJ2-5; no firm D call. This specimen was CD4+ or CD8+ T cells sorted from blood, taken in a trial of the OX40 agonist ivuxolimab. The receptor was isolated from an adult with an advanced solid tumor such as melanoma, head and neck, liver or kidney cancer. CDR3 DNA sequence: TGTGCCAGCAGCTTACTGGAAGAGACCCAGTACTTC. Protein: CASSLLEETQYF.